This passage covers 5 T cell receptor beta chains from one sample sequenced in a study of OX40 agonist ivuxolimab in advanced cancers. TCRdb keeps only in-frame clones here, not all; method: immunoSEQ multiplex PCR. The data hold roughly 100,000 clones, with roughly 93% observed a single time. The sequences come from CD4+ or CD8+ T cells sorted from blood, collected in a trial of the OX40 agonist ivuxolimab. These receptors were taken from an adult with an advanced solid tumor such as melanoma, head and neck, liver or kidney cancer.

The CDR3: CAWRGTGSNQPQHF. DNA for the CDR3: TGTGCCTGGAGAGGGACAGGTAGCAATCAGCCCCAGCATTTT. This chain connects TRBV30 to TRBJ1-5, with 8 bases fitting TRBD1. Germline CDR1 is GTSNPN and CDR2 is SVGIG (reference sequence). The CDR3 is 14 amino acids. J gave up 0 bases and V 3 bases, and 1 base lay outside the gene matches. Variable domain in full (rest from reference TRBV30 and TRBJ1-5): SQTIHQWPATLVQPVGSPLSLECTVEGTSNPNLYWYRQAAGRGLQLLFYSVGIGQISSEVPQNLSASRPQDRQFILSSKKLLLSDSGFYLCAWRGTGSNQPQHFGDGTRLSIL.

This clone occurred once. The rearrangement links TRBV4-1 to TRBJ1-3; 7 bases map to TRBD1. Germline V lookup: CDR1 MGHRA, CDR2 YSYEKL. The ends lost 4 bases at V and 8 bases at J; junction bases unmatched: 5. This CDR3 comprises 13 residues. The DNA of the CDR3 is TGCGCCAGCAGCCCCACAGGGGAATACACCATATATTTT. It yields the protein CASSPTGEYTIYF.

The CDR3 sequence: CASSRLGGRRAGANVLTF. The CDR3, as DNA: TGTGCCAGCAGCCGCCTGGGGGGGCGTAGGGCTGGGGCCAACGTCCTGACTTTC. The V and J genes are TRBV7-9 and TRBJ2-6, with D possibly matching TRBD2 (7 bases). CDR1 SEHNR and CDR2 FQNEAQ come from the germline V gene (reference sequence). With 5 bases removed from V and 2 bases from J, the gap between germline ends came to 19 bases. CDR3 length equals 18 residues. The full variable domain, in which reference TRBV7-9 and TRBJ2-6 provide the parts outside the CDR3, is DTGVSQNPRHKITKRGQNVTFRCDPISEHNRLYWYRQTLGQGPEFLTYFQNEAQLEKSRLLSDRFSAERPKGSFSTLEIQRTEQGDSAMYLCASSRLGGRRAGANVLTFGAGSRLTVL.

The CDR3 region has the DNA TGTGCCAGCAGCGTAGATTACAGGGCTGAAGAAGCTTTCTTT. This gives the protein CASSVDYRAEEAFF. J is TRBJ1-1 and V is TRBV9; maybe TRBD1 (6 bases). With 0 bases removed from V and 8 bases from J, the gap between germline ends came to 14 bases. Germline V CDR1 and CDR2: SGDLS, YYNGEE. This CDR3 is built from 14 residues.

V and J are TRBV27 and TRBJ2-1, with 10 nucleotides matching TRBD2. The CDR3 loop spans 16 amino acids. The V gene end was trimmed by 5 bases and the J gene end by 2 bases; junction bases not matched to a gene: 6. Looked up from germline, CDR1 is MNHEY and CDR2 is SMNVEV (reference sequence). The CDR3 DNA reads as TGTGCCAGCAGTCCTCGCCTAGCGGGAGCCTACAATGAGCAGTTCTTC. Protein sequence: CASSPRLAGAYNEQFF.